This T cell receptor beta chain was recovered during a study of CXCR3-negative and CXCR3-positive naive CD8 T cells. Comments on this clonotype: Its antigen is currently unknown.

The germline CDR1 and CDR2 sequences are SGHVS and FNYEAQ. This CDR3 contains 15 residues. The TRB libraries of cDNA were built by UMI-labeled 5' RACE. TCRdb derives one entry per CDR3 protein from the 5' RACE reads, leaving out DNA. This sample's table has 100,000 or so distinct CDR3 sequences. Study results and caveats: Naive cells used TRBV-TRBJ genes in much the same way whether CXCR3-negative or CXCR3-positive; memory cells did not. Hydrophobicity of TRB CDR3s was greater in CXCR3-positive naive cells than in CXCR3-negative naive cells.

All CD8+ T cell subsets were sorted in triplicate at 300,000 cells each. The chain combines TRBV7-6 with TRBJ2-2. The sequence derives from a human donor in good health. Some clones in this sample may be carry-over from other donors' samples. The source material was naive CXCR3- CD8+ T cells from blood. As to subset: CD45RO-CCR7+CD27+CD95- naive CD8+ T cells lacking CXCR3 (TNR3-). The chain's CDR3 is CASSLSGGITGELFF.